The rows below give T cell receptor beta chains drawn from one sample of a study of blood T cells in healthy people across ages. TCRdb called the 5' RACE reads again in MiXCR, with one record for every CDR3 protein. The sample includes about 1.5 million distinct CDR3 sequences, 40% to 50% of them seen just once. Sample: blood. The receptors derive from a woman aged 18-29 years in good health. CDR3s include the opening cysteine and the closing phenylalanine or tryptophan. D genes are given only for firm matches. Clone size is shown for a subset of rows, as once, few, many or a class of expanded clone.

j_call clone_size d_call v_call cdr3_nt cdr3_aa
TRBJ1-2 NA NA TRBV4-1 TGCGCCAGCAGCCAAGAGGGGCGTAACTATGGCTACACCTTC CASSQEGRNYGYTF
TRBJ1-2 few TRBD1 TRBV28 TGTGCCAGCAGCTATAAACAGGGGGCGGTCTATGGCTACACCTTC CASSYKQGAVYGYTF
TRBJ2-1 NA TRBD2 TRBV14 TGTGCCAGCAGAGAGGCGGGAGGGGGTTACAATGAGCAGTTCTTC CASREAGGGYNEQFF
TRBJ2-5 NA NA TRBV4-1 TGCGCCAGCAGCCAAGGGTCCCGGTCTGCTGAGACCCAGTACTTC CASSQGSRSAETQYF
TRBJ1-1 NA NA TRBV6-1 TGTGCCAGCAGTGAAACAGTGGGAAACACTGAAGCTTTCTTT CASSETVGNTEAFF
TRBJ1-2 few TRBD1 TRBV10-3 TGTGCCATCAGTGAGAGACAGGGGGTAAAGGGCTACACCTTC CAISERQGVKGYTF
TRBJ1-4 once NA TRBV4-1 TGCGCCAGCAGCCCACCACCGGGTTGGCGAAATGTAAAACTGTTTTTT CASSPPPGWRNVKLFF
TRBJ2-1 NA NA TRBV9 TGTGCCAGCACCAAGAAGGCCGCCAATGAGCAGTTCTTC CASTKKAANEQFF
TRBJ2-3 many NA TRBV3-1 TGTGCCAGCAGCCAAGGGTCCAGTACTGATACGCAGTATTTT CASSQGSSTDTQYF
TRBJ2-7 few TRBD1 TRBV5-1 TGCGCCAGCAGCTTAAACGCCGGGACAGGGGCCTACGAGCAGTACTTC CASSLNAGTGAYEQYF